These 10 T cell receptor beta chains originate from one sample sequenced in a study of cytomegalovirus exposure and HLA in healthy donors (dated by TCRdb to about 2017). The protocol used for the library was the immunoSEQ multiplex PCR assay. As stored in TCRdb, this immuneACCESS dataset retains in-frame rearrangements with V and J assigned. A fraction of the clones does not appear; measured against another copy, unresolved V genes explain less than half of the discrepancy, and the remainder lacks a known reason. The sample table lists about 73,000 clones, over 85% of them with a count of one. The ten largest make up 3.8% of the sample. The material sequenced was PBMCs. The receptors were gathered from a woman aged 18-29 years in good health and CMV-seropositive.

This rearrangement joins TRBV7-8 to TRBJ2-3, with D possibly being TRBD2 (5 bases). The CDR3 runs to 12 residues. The V gene lost 3 bases and the J gene lost 4 bases, with 5 bases spanning the gap. The germline V gene encodes CDR1 SGHVS and CDR2 FQNEAQ. CDR3 DNA: TGTGCCAGCAGCTTGGGAGCAGATACGCAGTATTTT. Protein product: CASSLGADTQYF.

V usage is TRBV5-4 and J usage is TRBJ2-5; D might be TRBD1 (5 bases). The CDR3 contains 13 residues. The V gene lost 3 bases and the J gene lost 2 bases, with 8 bases spanning the gap. Germline V gene lookup returns CDR1 SGHNT and CDR2 YYREEE (reference sequence). The CDR3 DNA reads as TGTGCCAGCAGCTCGACAGTACAAGAGACCCAGTACTTC. Translated, it gives CASSSTVQETQYF.

J is TRBJ2-5 and V is TRBV27; no reliable D call. The V gene's germline CDR1 is MNHEY and CDR2 SMNVEV (reference sequence). V was pared by 2 bases and J by 1 base, with 5 bases between. The CDR3 is 13 amino acids. CDR3 in DNA: TGTGCCAGCAGTTTAGGGCTCCAAGAGACCCAGTACTTC. Its protein is CASSLGLQETQYF.

The rearrangement uses TRBV4-2 and TRBJ2-4; TRBD2 is a possible D gene (6 bases). Germline CDR1 reads LGHNA; CDR2 reads YNFKEQ. CDR3 length: 16 residues. V was pared by 0 bases and J by 4 bases, with 13 bases between. The CDR3 sequence: CASSQEGGNSKNIQYF. CDR3 bases: TGTGCCAGCAGCCAAGAGGGGGGAAACTCAAAAAACATTCAGTACTTC.

Only one count was recorded for this clone. The CDR3 region is CAWSLNQPQHF. In DNA form, the CDR3 reads TGTGCCTGGAGTCTCAATCAGCCCCAGCATTTT. The gene calls are TRBV30 and TRBJ1-5; D unclear. V lost 2 bases and J lost 3, with 2 bases in between. The CDR3 is 11 amino acids. Germline CDR1 is GTSNPN and CDR2 is SVGIG (reference sequence).

This sequence joins TRBV28 and TRBJ1-4, with 11 positions matching TRBD1. The CDR3 runs 15 residues. J was trimmed by 7 bases and V by 8 bases; bases with no gene match: 9. Germline V lookup: CDR1 MDHEN, CDR2 SYDVKM. The CDR3 DNA reads as TGTGCCAGCGGTTCTGGACAGGGGGCGAGTGAAAAACTGTTTTTT. Translation gives CASGSGQGASEKLFF.

The gene calls are TRBV18 and TRBJ1-1, with D perhaps TRBD1 (5 bases). V lost 2 bases and J lost 0, with 10 bases in between. The CDR3 length is 15 residues. Per the germline V gene, CDR1 is KGHSH and CDR2 is LQKENI. The CDR3 loop is CASSPIQGLNTEAFF. In DNA, the CDR3 is TGTGCCAGCTCACCAATCCAGGGTTTGAACACTGAAGCTTTCTTT.

The rearrangement joins TRBV4-1 to TRBJ2-1; no definite D call. Trimming took 0 bases from V and 5 from J, leaving 11 bases between them. CDR3 size: 15 residues. Germline CDR1 MGHRA, CDR2 YSYEKL. Here the CDR3 reads CASSQDPSPHNEQFF. The CDR3 bases are TGCGCCAGCAGCCAAGATCCGTCCCCCCACAATGAGCAGTTCTTC.

The chain employs TRBV9 and TRBJ2-7, with 13 nucleotides matching TRBD2. The CDR3 has 14 amino acids. Losses at the gene ends were 4 bases for V and 7 bases for J; bases not matched to a gene: 5. Per germline, CDR1 SGDLS and CDR2 YYNGEE. CDR3 sequence: CASSRGLAGAEQYF. Written as DNA, the CDR3 is TGTGCCAGCAGCCGCGGACTAGCGGGAGCAGAGCAGTACTTC.

The chain employs TRBV6-6 and TRBJ2-7; 7 positions agree with TRBD2. Unmatched junction bases numbered 11, after V lost 9 bases and J lost 3 bases. Germline assignment: CDR1 MNHNY and CDR2 SVGAGI (reference sequence). This CDR3 spans 14 amino acids. The CDR3 DNA sequence: TGTGCCAGTACCACCTGGGGAGGGAACTACGAGCAGTACTTC. The encoded protein is CASTTWGGNYEQYF.